What follows are 10 T cell receptor beta chains derived from one specimen sequenced in a study of CD8+CD57+ T cells in acquired aplastic anemia (dated by TCRdb to the late 2010s). Sequenced using an Illumina HiSeq 2000. Profiling of TCR beta VDJ combinations and CDR3 sequences used genomic DNA as the template. TCRdb redid the processing of the public reads, applying fastp at Q25 and MiXCR, and retained in-frame beta chains. Every distinct CDR3 protein forms one entry, paired with its most common genes and DNA. The sample contains some 98,000 distinct CDR3 sequences, roughly two thirds of them found a single time. The ten most abundant clones make up 65% of the sample. Expansion of CD8+CD57+ cells had been shown by flow cytometry in the patients chosen for sequencing. The sample comprised sorted CD4+, CD8+, or CD8+CD57+ T cells (not recorded which) from PBMCs. The receptors stem from a human donor with aplastic anemia.

The V call is TRBV5-1, the J call TRBJ2-5; D might be TRBD1 (6 bases). V shed 0 bases and J shed 2 bases, with 14 bases lying between them. This CDR3 has 16 amino acids. Germline V gene data show CDR1 as SGHRS and CDR2 as YFSETQ. CDR3: CASSLEGWGQQETQYF. CDR3 bases: TGCGCCAGCAGCTTGGAGGGCTGGGGACAACAAGAGACCCAGTACTTC.

The chain has TRBV10-1 and TRBJ1-1, with D hard to call. The CDR3 has 15 amino acids. Trimming took 0 bases from V and 4 from J, leaving 12 bases between them. The germline V gene has CDR1 WNHNN and CDR2 SYGVQD (reference sequence). DNA of the CDR3: TGCGCCAGCAGTGAGTCGAGGACGGCGGGCACTGAAGCTTTCTTT. This gives the protein CASSESRTAGTEAFF.

In DNA, the CDR3 is TGTGCCAGCAGTCCAGGCCACCACTCTGGGGCCAACGTCCTGACTTTC. Its protein product is CASSPGHHSGANVLTF. J is TRBJ2-6 and V is TRBV6-4, with D uncertain. CDR3 length: 16 residues. Germline CDR1 and CDR2: MRHNA and SNTAGT. V lost 5 bases to trimming and J lost 0 bases, with 11 bases between them.

This clonotype has ten or more counts. CDR3 sequence (DNA): TGTGCCAGCAGCTCCTCGGGACGGGAGGGCCTTTTTGAGCAGTTCTTC. Amino acids: CASSSSGREGLFEQFF. The rearrangement links TRBV13 to TRBJ2-1; TRBD2 agrees at 8 bases. The germline gives CDR1 PRHDT, CDR2 FYEKMQ (reference sequence). This CDR3 is 16 amino acids long. The trim removed 4 bases at V and 9 bases at J, leaving 14 bases unmatched.

This clonotype was picked up a small number of times. In DNA form, the CDR3 reads TGTGCCACCAGTGTGACAGGGGTCGAGCAGTACTTC. Amino acid sequence: CATSVTGVEQYF. J is TRBJ2-7 and V is TRBV24-1; 8 bases agree with TRBD1. CDR1 and CDR2 from the germline V gene are KGHDR and SFDVKD. The CDR3 has 12 residues. The trim removed 5 bases at V and 6 bases at J, leaving 2 bases unmatched.

This sequence joins TRBV11-2 and TRBJ1-1; 10 nucleotides align to TRBD1. This CDR3 is built from 15 residues. CDR1 is SGHAT and CDR2 is FQNNGV in the germline V gene. J was trimmed by 4 bases and V by 4 bases; bases with no gene match: 6. CDR3 nucleotide sequence: TGTGCCAGCAGCTCCAGGACAGGGGGTCGCACTGAAGCTTTCTTT. This codes for CASSSRTGGRTEAFF.

J is TRBJ1-1 and V is TRBV29-1, with TRBD1 matching 9 bases. CDR1 is SQVTM and CDR2 is ANQGSEA in the germline V gene. CDR3 length: 14 residues. The V and J ends lost 6 bases and 4 bases, in that order; junction bases with no gene match: 9. Here the CDR3 reads CSVKKQGAGTEAFF. Written as DNA, the CDR3 is TGCAGCGTCAAAAAACAGGGGGCTGGCACTGAAGCTTTCTTT.

V and J are TRBV10-3 and TRBJ1-6; 8 positions match TRBD1. V lost 8 bases to trimming and J lost 7 bases; unmatched junction nucleotides: 7. The V gene's germline CDR1 is ENHRY and CDR2 SYGVKD. The CDR3 is 14 amino acids. In DNA form, the CDR3 reads TGTGCCATCGCTGGGACAGGTGGGAATTCACCCCTCCACTTT. Translating it yields CAIAGTGGNSPLHF.

This sequence joins TRBV7-9 and TRBJ1-3; perhaps TRBD1 as D (5 bases). The CDR3 contains 13 residues. Trimming stripped 5 bases from V and 2 bases from J, with 7 bases between. CDR1 is SEHNR and CDR2 is FQNEAQ in the germline V gene (reference sequence). CDR3 DNA sequence: TGTGCCAGCAGCCAGGGAACTGGAAACACCATATATTTT. Protein: CASSQGTGNTIYF. Together with reference TRBV7-9 and TRBJ1-3, the CDR3 gives the full variable domain: DTGVSQNPRHKITKRGQNVTFRCDPISEHNRLYWYRQTLGQGPEFLTYFQNEAQLEKSRLLSDRFSAERPKGSFSTLEIQRTEQGDSAMYLCASSQGTGNTIYFGEGSWLTVV.

This clonotype was seen only once. V and J are TRBV15 and TRBJ2-2; D possibly matches TRBD1 or TRBD2 (5 bases each). V lost 0 bases and J 4 bases, leaving 12 bases between the germline ends. There are 16 residues in the CDR3. Per the germline V gene, CDR1 is LNHNV and CDR2 is YYDKDF (reference sequence). The DNA for the CDR3 is TGTGCCACCAGCAGAGATCGGGGCGCGGGCACCGGGGAGCTGTTTTTT. This translates into CATSRDRGAGTGELFF.